This T cell receptor beta chain was sequenced in a study of T-cell memory formation after mild COVID-19. About the study: Largely, TCR clusters stayed within a single donor.

General study findings and limits: Among CD4+ contracting clones, most were CM and EM, and CD8+ ones EMRA. Pre-infection memory harbored some responding clones, suggesting cross-reactive memory joined.

Germline V CDR1 and CDR2: MGHRA, YSYEKL. Trimming at V came to 0 bases and at J to 8 bases, leaving 8 bases not matched to a gene. CDR3 size: 15 residues. Details on this clonotype: Its antigen is unknown.

Constant-segment-primed 5'RACE gave TCR alpha and TCR beta cDNA libraries with sample barcodes and UMIs. TCRdb re-analysed the 5' RACE reads in MiXCR, keeping a single row per CDR3 protein. The table shows 250,000 to 350,000 distinct CDR3 sequences, with roughly 15% occurring only once. Sequenced material: PBMCs or a T cell subset sorted from them (not recorded which). The receptor comes from a man younger than 30 who had mild COVID-19 (a few samples of this study predate the infection). Cell type and time point are not known. The genes are TRBV4-1 and TRBJ2-7, with TRBD1 matching over 9 bases. CDR3 nucleotide sequence: TGCGCCAGCAGCCAAGAAGGGACAGGGCGGTACAAGCAGTACTTC. Residues: CASSQEGTGRYKQYF.